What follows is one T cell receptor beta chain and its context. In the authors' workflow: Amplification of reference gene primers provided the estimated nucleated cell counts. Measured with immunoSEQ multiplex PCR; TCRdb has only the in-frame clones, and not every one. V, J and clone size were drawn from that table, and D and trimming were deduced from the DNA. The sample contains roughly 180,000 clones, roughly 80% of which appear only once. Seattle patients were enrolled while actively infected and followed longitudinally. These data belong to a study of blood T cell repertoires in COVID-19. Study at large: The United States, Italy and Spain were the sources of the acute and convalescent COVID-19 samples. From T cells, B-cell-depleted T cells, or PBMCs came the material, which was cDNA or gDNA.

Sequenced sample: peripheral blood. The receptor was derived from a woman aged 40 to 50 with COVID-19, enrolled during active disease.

The CDR3 DNA follows: TGTGCCACCAGCAGAGACAGGTATTCCTCCTACAATGAGCAGTTCTTC. This gives the protein CATSRDRYSSYNEQFF. The chain has TRBV15 and TRBJ2-1; D not resolved. The CDR3 loop spans 16 amino acids. The ends were cut back, 0 bases at V and 0 bases at J, with 9 bases in the middle. Germline V lookup: CDR1 LNHNV, CDR2 YYDKDF (reference sequence).